This T cell receptor (beta chain) was recorded in a study of cytomegalovirus exposure and HLA in healthy donors. The study, taken as a whole, reports: A further, later analysis showed that HLA-associated TCR beta chains (compared with equally common others) were more clonally expanded.

V lost 3 bases, J lost 6 bases, and 8 bases stayed unmatched. Germline values: CDR1 SGHTA, CDR2 FQGNSA. CDR3 length equals 17 residues. 13 Jbeta primers and 60 Vbeta primers were used for the PCR. Some clones are missing from TCRdb's copy, which holds only in-frame ones; the method was immunoSEQ multiplex PCR. This table has about 89,000 clones, over 55% appearing once. This clone was seen a single time. Its specificity is unknown. The specimen was PBMCs. This receptor was obtained from a woman aged 25 to 39 in good health and CMV-seronegative. The chain recombines TRBV7-2 with TRBJ2-3; 14 bases map to TRBD2. For the CDR3, the DNA is TGTGCCAGCAGCTTCCTCCGACTAGCGGGGGGGCACGATACGCAGTATTTT. Its protein product is CASSFLRLAGGHDTQYF.